The TCR beta chain under discussion was sequenced for a study of cytomegalovirus exposure and HLA in healthy donors. Across the whole study: A prior analysis found about 110 million unique TCR beta sequences from roughly 180 million T cells.

Both 60 Vbeta primers and 13 Jbeta primers went into the PCR. The protocol was immunoSEQ multiplex PCR, while the TCRdb copy is restricted to in-frame clones and leaves out a portion. The data hold 130,000 to 150,000 clones, with roughly 80% observed a single time. Study-wide points: Overall, 164 TCR beta chains were annotated as cytomegalovirus-associated. There were some V segments, including TRBV6-2 and TRBV6-3, excluded as indistinguishable.

The CDR3 consists of 14 residues. The V segment lost 8 bases and the J segment 1 base; nucleotides outside the gene matches: 6. Germline CDR1 MNHEY, CDR2 SMNVEV (reference sequence). As regards this clone: What it binds is not known.

Sequenced: PBMCs. The chain joins TRBV27 to TRBJ2-3; 7 bases map to TRBD2. This sequence was found in a woman in her fifties or sixties in good health and CMV-seropositive. CDR3 protein: CASRRDYRTDTQYF. The CDR3 DNA is TGTGCCAGCCGCCGGGACTACCGCACAGATACGCAGTATTTT.